One sample yielded the 3 T cell receptor beta chains listed below, sequenced in a study of T cell repertoires in cytomegalovirus infection. Using its own MiXCR run on the reads, TCRdb lists one record per CDR3 protein. This sample has about 900,000 distinct CDR3 sequences; about 33% occur once, and the top ten carry roughly an eighth. The antigens for these receptors are not known. The input for sequencing was cultured CD8+ T cells from PBMCs, taken from culture after CMV antigen stimulation. The receptors were gathered from a human donor in good health (CMV status not recorded). Some clones in this sample may be carry-over from other donors' samples.

V is TRBV6-2 or TRBV6-3 and J is TRBJ2-1; D is possibly TRBD1 (5 bases). Germline assignment: CDR1 MNHEY and CDR2 SVGEGT. This CDR3 has 13 amino acids. V shed 2 bases and J shed 9 bases, with 11 bases lying between them. CDR3 protein: CASSYEGASEQFF. The CDR3 DNA reads as TGTGCCAGCAGTTACGAAGGGGCGAGTGAGCAGTTCTTC.

This clonotype was seen a handful of times. This chain uses TRBV20-1 with TRBJ2-3; TRBD2 matches at 10 bases. V trimming: 3 bases; J trimming: 0 bases; junction bases outside the gene matches: 6. There are 16 residues in the CDR3. Germline V CDR1 and CDR2: DFQATT, SNEGSKA (reference sequence). This chain's CDR3 is CSARPGLAPSTDTQYF. CDR3 DNA sequence: TGCAGTGCTAGGCCGGGACTAGCGCCTAGCACAGATACGCAGTATTTT.

This clonotype was observed a few times. CDR3 residues: CASSYSSSGVGEEYF. For the CDR3, the DNA is TGTGCCAGCAGTTACTCGTCCAGCGGGGTAGGGGAGGAGTACTTC. The chain employs TRBV6-5 and TRBJ2-5; 7 bases align to TRBD2. This CDR3 region has 15 residues. Germline assignment: CDR1 MNHEY and CDR2 SVGAGI. With 0 bases clipped from V and 12 bases from J, the junction kept 13 bases outside the gene matches.